A single sample is the source of the 2 T cell receptor beta chains below, sequenced in a study of T-cell memory formation after mild COVID-19. TCRdb reanalysed the 5' RACE reads using MiXCR and keeps one entry per CDR3 protein. In the table there are under 250,000 distinct CDR3 sequences, roughly a tenth of which are singletons. Material: PBMCs or a T cell subset sorted from them (not recorded which). These receptors were collected from a man aged 18 to 30 who had mild COVID-19 (a few samples of this study predate the infection). Cell type and time point are not known.

This clonotype was seen a handful of times. The genes are TRBV18 and TRBJ2-7, with 7 positions matching TRBD2. CDR3 length: 15 residues. Trimming took 6 bases from V and 7 from J; bases not matched to a gene: 15. CDR1 is KGHSH and CDR2 is LQKENI in the germline V gene. The DNA of the CDR3 is TGTGCCAGCTCTAGCGGGCTCATCCCGGGGCCGGAGCAGTACGTC. Translation: CASSSGLIPGPEQYV.

The V and J genes are TRBV18 and TRBJ2-7, with 12 bases identical to TRBD1. CDR3 length equals 14 residues. Trimming removed 4 bases from V and 5 bases from J; junction bases left unmatched: 3. Germline CDR1 reads KGHSH; CDR2 reads LQKENI. The CDR3 DNA sequence: TGTGCCAGCTCACGGGACAGGGGGCTAAACGAGCAGTACTTC. Amino acid sequence: CASSRDRGLNEQYF.